The rows below give T cell receptor beta chains drawn from one sample of a study of shared clonotypes between healthy human individuals. Sequenced by immunoSEQ multiplex PCR; TCRdb stores in-frame clones only, minus some. The sample shows 180,000 or so clones, around 93% of them seen only once. Sequenced sample: naive CD4+ T cells sorted from blood. Source of these receptors: a woman aged 25 to 39 in good health. Each CDR3 is given with its conserved first and last residue. A D gene is named only where the DNA matches it firmly. Clone size is stated in some rows and not others, as once, few, many or a class when expanded.

J gene: TRBJ1-1
CDR3 length: 16
clone size: .
D gene: .
V gene: TRBV18
CDR3 DNA: TGTGCCAGCTCACTCCGAAATGGGGGGTTAGACACTGAAGCTTTCTTT
CDR3 protein: CASSLRNGGLDTEAFF

J gene: TRBJ2-1
CDR3 length: 15
clone size: .
D gene: .
V gene: TRBV28
CDR3 DNA: TGTGCCAGCAGTTTCTGGACAGTGGACGACAATGAGCAGTTCTTC
CDR3 protein: CASSFWTVDDNEQFF

J gene: TRBJ1-4
CDR3 length: 15
clone size: .
D gene: TRBD1
V gene: TRBV11-1
CDR3 DNA: TGTGCCAGCAGCTTAGACGGACAGGGGCCTGAAAAACTGTTTTTT
CDR3 protein: CASSLDGQGPEKLFF

J gene: TRBJ1-2
CDR3 length: 15
clone size: .
D gene: .
V gene: TRBV4-1
CDR3 DNA: TGCGCCAGCAGCCAAGATTACCCAGGCGGTTATGGCTACACCTTC
CDR3 protein: CASSQDYPGGYGYTF

J gene: TRBJ2-3
CDR3 length: 15
clone size: .
D gene: TRBD2
V gene: TRBV5-1
CDR3 DNA: TGCGCCAGCAGCCACACTAGCGGAGTCACAGATACGCAGTATTTT
CDR3 protein: CASSHTSGVTDTQYF

J gene: TRBJ2-5
CDR3 length: 11
clone size: .
D gene: .
V gene: TRBV29-1
CDR3 DNA: TGCAGCGTAAGGTACATGTCGGAGCAGTACTTC
CDR3 protein: CSVRYMSEQYF

J gene: TRBJ2-7
CDR3 length: 13
clone size: .
D gene: TRBD1
V gene: TRBV6-1
CDR3 DNA: TGTGCCAGCTGCTGGACAGGGCGCTACGAGCAGTACTTC
CDR3 protein: CASCWTGRYEQYF

J gene: TRBJ1-4
CDR3 length: 15
clone size: once
D gene: .
V gene: TRBV6-1
CDR3 DNA: TGTGCCAGCAGCGGGCTGGATGGGGTCGCTGAAAAACTGTTTTTT
CDR3 protein: CASSGLDGVAEKLFF

J gene: TRBJ2-7
CDR3 length: 16
clone size: .
D gene: TRBD2
V gene: TRBV4-2
CDR3 DNA: TGTGCCAGCAGCCAAGGACGACTAGCGGGAGTGGGCGAGCAGTACTTC
CDR3 protein: CASSQGRLAGVGEQYF

J gene: TRBJ1-1
CDR3 length: 16
clone size: .
D gene: .
V gene: TRBV6-5
CDR3 DNA: TGTGCCAGCAGTTACTCGCGTTTAGGGGCGGATACTGAAGCTTTCTTT
CDR3 protein: CASSYSRLGADTEAFF

J gene: TRBJ2-5
CDR3 length: 16
clone size: .
D gene: .
V gene: TRBV5-6
CDR3 DNA: TGTGCCAGCAGCTCTCTCGGGTGGGGGCCAGGAGAGACCCAGTACTTC
CDR3 protein: CASSSLGWGPGETQYF

J gene: TRBJ2-7
CDR3 length: 13
clone size: .
D gene: .
V gene: TRBV5-6
CDR3 DNA: TGTGCCAGCAGCTTGTTTCTGGGCCACGAGCAGTACTTC
CDR3 protein: CASSLFLGHEQYF

J gene: TRBJ1-2
CDR3 length: 18
clone size: once
D gene: .
V gene: TRBV19
CDR3 DNA: TGTGCCAGTAGTATTGGAGCCTCTTATAAGCCGGGGGCGCGGGGCTACACCTTC
CDR3 protein: CASSIGASYKPGARGYTF

J gene: TRBJ1-1
CDR3 length: 14
clone size: .
D gene: .
V gene: TRBV2
CDR3 DNA: TGTGCCAGCAGTGGATTTCCGGGTTTGACTGAAGCTTTCTTT
CDR3 protein: CASSGFPGLTEAFF

J gene: TRBJ1-5
CDR3 length: 17
clone size: once
D gene: .
V gene: TRBV7-6
CDR3 DNA: TGTGCCAGCAGCCGCCGAGGGGGGGGCTTGGGCAATCAGCCCCAGCATTTT
CDR3 protein: CASSRRGGGLGNQPQHF

J gene: TRBJ1-2
CDR3 length: 18
clone size: .
D gene: TRBD1
V gene: TRBV9
CDR3 DNA: TGTGCCAGCAACCCAGACCTACAGGGGGAGGGACTTGCCTATGGCTACACCTTC
CDR3 protein: CASNPDLQGEGLAYGYTF

J gene: TRBJ1-1
CDR3 length: 11
clone size: .
D gene: .
V gene: TRBV28
CDR3 DNA: TGTGCCACCCACGGGGACACTGAAGCTTTCTTT
CDR3 protein: CATHGDTEAFF

J gene: TRBJ1-6
CDR3 length: 14
clone size: .
D gene: .
V gene: TRBV28
CDR3 DNA: TGTGCCAGCAGCCCCGGCACGAGGAATTCACCCCTCCACTTT
CDR3 protein: CASSPGTRNSPLHF

J gene: TRBJ2-7
CDR3 length: 16
clone size: .
D gene: .
V gene: TRBV7-6
CDR3 DNA: TGTGCCAGCAGCTTAGAGGAAGCTTTAAGCTCCTACGAGCAGTACTTC
CDR3 protein: CASSLEEALSSYEQYF

J gene: TRBJ1-5
CDR3 length: 12
clone size: .
D gene: .
V gene: TRBV28
CDR3 DNA: TGTGCCAGCAGTGGAAGCAATCAGCCCCAGCATTTT
CDR3 protein: CASSGSNQPQHF

J gene: TRBJ2-6
CDR3 length: 15
clone size: .
D gene: .
V gene: TRBV15
CDR3 DNA: TGTGCCACCAGCCCGACAGGATCTAGGGCCAACGTCCTGACTTTC
CDR3 protein: CATSPTGSRANVLTF

J gene: TRBJ1-1
CDR3 length: 15
clone size: .
D gene: TRBD1
V gene: TRBV28
CDR3 DNA: TGTGCCAGCAGTTCCCCACAGGGGAGGGGGACTGAAGCTTTCTTT
CDR3 protein: CASSSPQGRGTEAFF

J gene: TRBJ2-7
CDR3 length: 12
clone size: .
D gene: .
V gene: TRBV29-1
CDR3 DNA: TGCAGCGTTCGGGACGGGTCTTTCGAGCAGTACTTC
CDR3 protein: CSVRDGSFEQYF

J gene: TRBJ2-2
CDR3 length: 18
clone size: .
D gene: .
V gene: TRBV21-1
CDR3 DNA: TGTGCCAGCAGCAACGATTTGGGAGGGGGTAAGCACACCGGGGAGCTGTTTTTT
CDR3 protein: CASSNDLGGGKHTGELFF

J gene: TRBJ2-1
CDR3 length: 14
clone size: once
D gene: .
V gene: TRBV18
CDR3 DNA: TGTGCCAGCTCACCCCTGGACGACTACAATGAGCAGTTCTTC
CDR3 protein: CASSPLDDYNEQFF

J gene: TRBJ1-5
CDR3 length: 13
clone size: .
D gene: .
V gene: TRBV27
CDR3 DNA: TGTGCCAGCAGCTCCGGACGGTCTCAGCCCCAGCATTTT
CDR3 protein: CASSSGRSQPQHF

J gene: TRBJ2-7
CDR3 length: 10
clone size: .
D gene: .
V gene: TRBV7-5
CDR3 DNA: TGTGCCAGCAGCCCCCTCGAGCAGTACTTC
CDR3 protein: CASSPLEQYF

J gene: TRBJ2-5
CDR3 length: 14
clone size: .
D gene: TRBD2
V gene: TRBV19
CDR3 DNA: TGTACCAGTAAGGGACTACAGGCTCAAGAGACCCAGTACTTC
CDR3 protein: CTSKGLQAQETQYF